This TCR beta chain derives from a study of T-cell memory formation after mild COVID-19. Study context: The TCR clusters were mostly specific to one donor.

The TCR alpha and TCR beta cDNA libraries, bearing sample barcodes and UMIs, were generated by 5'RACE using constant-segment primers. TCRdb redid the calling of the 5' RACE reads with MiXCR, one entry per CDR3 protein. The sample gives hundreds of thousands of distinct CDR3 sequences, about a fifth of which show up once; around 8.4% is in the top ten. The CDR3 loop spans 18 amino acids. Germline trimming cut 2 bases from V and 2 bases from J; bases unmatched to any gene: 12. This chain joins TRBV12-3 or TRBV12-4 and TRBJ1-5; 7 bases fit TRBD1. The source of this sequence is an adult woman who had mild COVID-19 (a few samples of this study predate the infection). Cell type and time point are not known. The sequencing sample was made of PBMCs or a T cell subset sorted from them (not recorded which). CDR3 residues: CASSLTYRGDQGNQPQHF. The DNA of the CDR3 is TGTGCCAGCAGTTTAACCTACAGGGGCGACCAGGGCAATCAGCCCCAGCATTTT.